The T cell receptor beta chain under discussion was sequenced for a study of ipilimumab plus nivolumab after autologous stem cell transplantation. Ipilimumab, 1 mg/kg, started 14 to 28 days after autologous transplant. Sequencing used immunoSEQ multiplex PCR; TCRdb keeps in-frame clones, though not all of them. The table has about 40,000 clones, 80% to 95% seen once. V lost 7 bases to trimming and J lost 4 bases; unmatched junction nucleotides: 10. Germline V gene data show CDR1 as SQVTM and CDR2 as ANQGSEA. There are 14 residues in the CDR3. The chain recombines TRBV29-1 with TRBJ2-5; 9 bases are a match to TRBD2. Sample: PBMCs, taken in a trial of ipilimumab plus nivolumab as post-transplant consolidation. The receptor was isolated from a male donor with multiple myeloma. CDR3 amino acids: CSATPGGRGETQYF. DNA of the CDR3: TGCAGCGCCACCCCGGGCGGGAGGGGAGAGACCCAGTACTTC.